This TCR beta chain came from a study of T-cell memory formation after mild COVID-19. Background on the study: Across donors, TCR clusters were largely donor specific.

Looked up from germline, CDR1 is SEHNR and CDR2 is FQNEAQ (reference sequence). V gave up 5 bases and J gave up 3 bases; unmatched junction bases: 5. The CDR3 spans 14 residues. cDNA libraries for TCR alpha and TCR beta, carrying sample barcodes and UMIs, came from 5'RACE with constant-segment primers. TCRdb reanalysed the 5' RACE reads using MiXCR and keeps one entry per CDR3 protein. The sample holds 140,000 to 150,000 distinct CDR3 sequences; roughly a quarter are singletons and the top ten take about 24%. This sequence joins TRBV7-9 and TRBJ2-7, with TRBD1 matching over 9 bases. Sequencing input: PBMCs or a T cell subset sorted from them (not recorded which). This receptor was identified in an adult woman who had mild COVID-19 (a few samples of this study predate the infection). Cell type and time point are not known. DNA for the CDR3: TGTGCCAGCAGCCCCCGGGACAGGGACTACGAGCAGTACTTC. Its translation: CASSPRDRDYEQYF.